The 18 T cell receptor beta chains below were found in one sample sequenced in a study of beta chain features in type 1 diabetes. Sequencing targeted expressed TCRB transcripts, as all isolated RNA had been reverse transcribed. Method: immunoSEQ multiplex PCR; TCRdb's copy keeps in-frame clones and lacks some. This sample has a few hundred thousand clones, with 9.5% to 12% found just once. Sequencing input: naive CD4+ T cells from blood. These receptors were collected from a woman aged 25 to 39 in good health.

A few counts support this clone. This sequence joins TRBV5-1 and TRBJ2-1; D perhaps matches TRBD1 (6 bases). Trimming removed 3 bases at V and 2 bases at J, with 15 bases between. The CDR3 is made up of 16 amino acids. Germline lookup yields CDR1 SGHRS and CDR2 YFSETQ. CDR3 loop: CASSSRTGFTYNEQFF. CDR3 sequence (DNA): TGCGCCAGCAGCTCAAGAACAGGGTTTACCTACAATGAGCAGTTCTTC.

V gene TRBV7-2 combines with J gene TRBJ2-7, with 10 bases fitting TRBD2. The ends lost 5 bases at V and 5 bases at J; junction bases unmatched: 6. The germline V gene has CDR1 SGHTA and CDR2 FQGNSA. The CDR3 has 14 residues. The CDR3 region has the DNA TGTGCCAGCAGCCAAAGACTAGCGGGTGACGAGCAGTACTTC. Its protein product is CASSQRLAGDEQYF.

This clone was seen only a few times. This chain joins TRBV7-3 and TRBJ2-5; 11 nucleotides align to TRBD1. With V trimmed by 8 bases and J by 4 bases, 15 bases remained unmatched. This CDR3 spans 17 amino acids. CDR1 and CDR2 from the germline V gene are SGHTA and FQGTGA. CDR3 in amino acids: CASADRGLSIPRETQYF. As DNA, the CDR3 is TGTGCCAGCGCGGACAGGGGGCTTTCGATCCCCAGAGAGACCCAGTACTTC.

This clone was seen a handful of times. The V and J genes are TRBV28 and TRBJ2-4; 7 bases fit TRBD2. The CDR3 length is 17 residues. The J segment lost 7 bases and the V segment lost 1 base, leaving 13 bases of the junction unmatched. Germline V gene data show CDR1 as MDHEN and CDR2 as SYDVKM. In nucleotides, the CDR3 is TGTGCCAGCAGTTTATTAGGTGCGGGAGTTATGGGGAACATTCAGTACTTC. It is translated as CASSLLGAGVMGNIQYF.

This clone was observed a handful of times. V usage is TRBV23-1 and J usage is TRBJ2-7; possibly TRBD2 for D (5 bases). TRBV23-1 is an open reading frame whose function is uncertain. CDR3 length: 14 residues. Trimming shortened V by 3 bases and J by 5 bases, and 14 bases separated the two germline ends. The CDR3 bases are TGCGCCAGCAGTCAGTTGGAGGCCCCCCACGAGCAGTACTTC. It translates to CASSQLEAPHEQYF.

V gene TRBV7-3 combines with J gene TRBJ2-1; TRBD2 might be the D (5 bases). The CDR3 is made up of 16 amino acids. The germline gives CDR1 SGHTA, CDR2 FQGTGA. The V gene lost 2 bases and the J gene lost 3 bases, with 14 bases spanning the gap. The CDR3 DNA reads TGTGCCAGCAGCTTACAATCGGGGAGTGGCTACAATGAGCAGTTCTTC. Its translation: CASSLQSGSGYNEQFF.

The chain employs TRBV25-1 and TRBJ1-1; D is uncertain. Germline V CDR1 and CDR2: MGHDK, SYGVNS. There are 14 residues in the CDR3. V was trimmed by 1 base and J by 6 bases, leaving 12 bases between them. CDR3 region: CASSESLLTAEAFF. The CDR3 DNA reads as TGTGCCAGCAGTGAATCTTTACTAACGGCTGAAGCTTTCTTT.

This clone was detected a few times. The rearrangement links TRBV7-3 to TRBJ2-5; 9 bases fit TRBD2. CDR3 size: 18 residues. V shed 4 bases and J 5 bases; nucleotides not matched to a gene: 17. Germline lookup yields CDR1 SGHTA and CDR2 FQGTGA. The CDR3 sequence is CASSSPQGSGRGSETQYF. CDR3 bases: TGTGCCAGCAGCTCTCCACAGGGTAGCGGGAGAGGATCGGAGACCCAGTACTTC.

V and J are TRBV30 and TRBJ2-1; 9 bases line up with TRBD2. This CDR3 region has 16 residues. CDR1 and CDR2 (germline): GTSNPN, SVGIG (reference sequence). With 0 bases clipped from V and 7 bases from J, the junction kept 10 bases outside the gene matches. CDR3 region: CAWSVRMSGRKNEQFF. The CDR3 DNA is TGTGCCTGGAGTGTACGTATGAGCGGGAGGAAGAATGAGCAGTTCTTC.

V usage is TRBV7-2 and J usage is TRBJ2-7; D might be TRBD1 (6 bases). Between the trimmed V and J ends, which lost 7 bases and 7 bases, there was a span of 20 bases. Germline assignment: CDR1 SGHTA and CDR2 FQGNSA. This CDR3 spans 14 amino acids. The CDR3 sequence is CASTQTGAAEEQYF. The CDR3 DNA is TGTGCCAGCACCCAGACAGGAGCTGCGGAGGAGCAGTACTTC.

The chain couples TRBV7-2 to TRBJ2-3, with TRBD1 matching over 7 bases. There are 13 residues in the CDR3. The germline V gene has CDR1 SGHTA and CDR2 FQGNSA. The J segment lost 5 bases and the V segment lost 5 bases, leaving 4 bases of the junction unmatched. CDR3 in DNA: TGTGCCAGCAGCGCCAGACAGGGAGATACGCAGTATTTT. Its protein product is CASSARQGDTQYF.

The chain is built from TRBV7-2 and TRBJ2-5; TRBD1 agrees at 9 bases. This CDR3 is built from 13 residues. V lost 6 bases and J lost 9; bases outside the gene matches: 8. The germline V gene encodes CDR1 SGHTA and CDR2 FQGNSA. The CDR3 here is CASRPGTGRPQYF. The CDR3, as DNA: TGTGCCAGCAGACCCGGGACAGGGAGGCCCCAGTACTTC.

The chain has TRBV28 and TRBJ2-5, with 9 nucleotides matching TRBD1. The CDR3 consists of 15 residues. V was clipped by 4 bases and J by 2 bases; unmatched bases: 5. Germline V CDR1 and CDR2: MDHEN, SYDVKM. In nucleotides, the CDR3 is TGTGCCAGCAGTTCGACCGGGACAGGGCAAGAGACCCAGTACTTC. This gives the protein CASSSTGTGQETQYF.

This clone was recorded a few times. The chain carries TRBV7-2 and TRBJ2-3, with 9 positions matching TRBD2. After removal of 0 bases from V and 1 base from J, the junction contained 2 bases not matched to a gene. The CDR3 totals 16 residues. Germline lookup yields CDR1 SGHTA and CDR2 FQGNSA. The CDR3 here is CASSLARTSGTDTQYF. The CDR3 region has the DNA TGTGCCAGCAGCTTAGCACGGACTAGCGGCACAGATACGCAGTATTTT. Based on the CDR3 plus reference TRBV7-2 and TRBJ2-3, the full variable domain is GAGVSQSPSNKVTEKGKDVELRCDPISGHTALYWYRQSLGQGLEFLIYFQGNSAPDKSGLPSDRFSAERTGGSVSTLTIQRTQQEDSAVYLCASSLARTSGTDTQYFGPGTRLTVL.

The rearrangement links TRBV15 to TRBJ2-5; tentative D call: TRBD2 (5 bases). Matching the DNA end better, TRBJ2-7 makes the J call doubtful. The CDR3 runs to 15 residues. The germline V gene has CDR1 LNHNV and CDR2 YYDKDF (reference sequence). Here the CDR3 DNA reads TGTGCCACCAGCAGGCGCGTAGGACTCGTGCCCGAGCAGTACTTC. It specifies CATSRRVGLVPEQYF.

The V call is TRBV6-1, the J call TRBJ1-2; D might be TRBD1 (5 bases). Trimming took off 4 bases at V and 2 bases at J, with 11 bases between the two ends. The CDR3 runs 14 residues. The germline gives CDR1 MNHNS, CDR2 SASEGT. CDR3 protein: CASSATALNYGYTF. Written as DNA, the CDR3 is TGTGCCAGCAGTGCGACAGCTCTGAACTATGGCTACACCTTC.

Comment on this clone: The junction shows a germline mismatch at one end, possibly a read error. V usage is TRBV9 and J usage is TRBJ2-1; possibly TRBD2 for D (6 bases). From germline, CDR1 is SGDLS and CDR2 YYNGEE. The CDR3 is made up of 12 amino acids. The CDR3 bases are TGTGCCAGCAGCGTAGAGTGGGGGGAGCCGTTCTTC. Protein sequence: CASSVEWGEPFF.

This chain's CDR3 is CSVLQGGGEKLFF. The CDR3 coding sequence is TGCAGCGTTCTACAGGGTGGGGGTGAAAAACTGTTTTTT. The rearrangement links TRBV29-1 to TRBJ1-4; tentative D call: TRBD1 (6 bases). The CDR3 is made up of 13 amino acids. Trimming took off 5 bases at V and 7 bases at J, with 14 bases between the two ends. Looked up from germline, CDR1 is SQVTM and CDR2 is ANQGSEA.